The subject of this entry is one T cell receptor beta chain. Its target is not known. The table came from immunoSEQ multiplex PCR; TCRdb's copy has only in-frame clones and leaves some out. In the table there are about 39,000 clones, more than 90% of which are singletons. The sample originates from a study of graft-versus-host responses after intestinal transplantation. The study's findings and limits: Detection of GvH clones occurred in recipient marrow, and some had their first appearance in ileum or blood.

The receptor's source is a human donor who was the organ donor for an intestinal transplant. This material consisted of unstimulated CD8+ T cells sorted from spleen or lymph node cells, taken before transplant.

As DNA, the CDR3 is TGCGCCAGCAGCCACTCTTATGTGGGAACTGAAGCTTTCTTT. This gives the protein CASSHSYVGTEAFF. This rearrangement joins TRBV4-1 to TRBJ1-1; D is ambiguous. This CDR3 region has 14 residues. From germline, CDR1 is MGHRA and CDR2 YSYEKL. Trimming took 3 bases from V and 5 from J, leaving 13 bases between them.